This T cell receptor beta chain is from a study of blood T cell repertoires in COVID-19. This clone was seen only once. CDR1 and CDR2 from the germline V gene are SGHTA and FQGNSA. The CDR3 loop spans 17 amino acids. The junction had 7 bases not matched to a gene; V was cut back by 1 base and J by 3 bases. In the original analysis: Estimation of nucleated cell counts was performed using reference gene primer amplification. The repertoire was sequenced with immunoSEQ multiplex PCR; TCRdb's copy has only in-frame clones and lacks some. The V and J calls and the clone size are those of that table, but D and trimming were determined from the DNA. The sample shows roughly 200,000 clones, roughly four fifths of them seen only once.

J is TRBJ1-4 and V is TRBV7-2; TRBD1 aligns across 8 bases. Specimen: peripheral blood. This sequence originates from a man aged 45-60 years with active or convalescent COVID-19. CDR3 amino acids: CASSLVGRGHSNEKLFF. DNA for the CDR3: TGTGCCAGCAGCTTAGTTGGCAGGGGGCACTCTAATGAAAAACTGTTTTTT.